One sample yielded the 6 T cell receptor beta chains listed below, sequenced in a study of cytomegalovirus exposure and HLA in healthy donors. The PCR used 60 Vbeta and 13 Jbeta primers. Profiling relied on immunoSEQ multiplex PCR, and the TCRdb table lists in-frame clones only, not all of them. Here the sample spans 160,000 or so clones, approximately 82% being singletons. Sample: PBMCs. These receptors were taken from a male donor in good health and CMV-seronegative.

This sequence joins TRBV7-8 and TRBJ2-3, with unresolved D. Germline V gene data show CDR1 as SGHVS and CDR2 as FQNEAQ. This CDR3 is 14 amino acids long. V dropped 1 base and J dropped 4 bases, with 9 bases sitting between them. DNA for the CDR3: TGTGCCAGCAGCTTAGAACCCAGCGCAGATACGCAGTATTTT. This gives the protein CASSLEPSADTQYF.

V is TRBV4-3 and J is TRBJ1-1, with a possible D match to TRBD1 (5 bases). The CDR3 sequence is 13 residues long. Trimming removed 2 bases from V and 5 bases from J, with 9 bases in between. Looked up from germline, CDR1 is LGHNA and CDR2 is YSLEER. The CDR3 sequence: CASSQNRGTEAFF. The CDR3 DNA sequence: TGCGCCAGCAGCCAAAACCGGGGGACTGAAGCTTTCTTT.

V is TRBV5-5 and J is TRBJ1-1, with 7 bases identical to TRBD1. CDR1 and CDR2 (germline): SGHKS, YYEKEE (reference sequence). The CDR3 is 15 amino acids. The ends lost 0 bases at V and 4 bases at J; junction bases unmatched: 6. The CDR3, as DNA: TGTGCCAGCAGCTTGGAGGCAGGGGGGACCACTGAAGCTTTCTTT. It specifies CASSLEAGGTTEAFF. Complete variable domain (other parts from reference TRBV5-5 and TRBJ1-1): DAGVTQSPTHLIKTRGQQVTLRCSPISGHKSVSWYQQVLGQGPQFIFQYYEKEERGRGNFPDRFSARQFPNYSSELNVNALLLGDSALYLCASSLEAGGTTEAFFGQGTRLTVV.

In this sample, this clone turned up once. The J gene is TRBJ2-1, the V gene TRBV28, with 9 bases matching TRBD2. Germline values: CDR1 MDHEN, CDR2 SYDVKM. The CDR3 is 16 amino acids. J was trimmed by 5 bases and V by 3 bases; bases with no gene match: 8. The CDR3 sequence is CASSLILAGLDNEQFF. The CDR3 coding sequence is TGTGCCAGCAGTTTGATTCTAGCGGGATTAGACAATGAGCAGTTCTTC.

This clone was seen only once. CDR3 DNA: TGTGCCAGCAGCGCACAGGGTATGAGCAATCAGCCCCAGCATTTT. It translates to CASSAQGMSNQPQHF. V gene TRBV5-5 combines with J gene TRBJ1-5, with D possibly being TRBD1 (6 bases). There are 15 residues in the CDR3. V was trimmed by 4 bases and J by 1 base, leaving 12 bases between them. Germline V CDR1 and CDR2: SGHKS, YYEKEE (reference sequence).

V and J are TRBV4-1 and TRBJ1-2, with a possible D match to TRBD1 (5 bases). Deletions cut 1 base from V and 8 bases from J, with 14 bases between. The CDR3 is 14 residues long. Germline CDR1 and CDR2: MGHRA and YSYEKL. This CDR3 is CASSQGGGIRGYTF. CDR3 DNA sequence: TGCGCCAGCAGCCAAGGCGGGGGGATTAGAGGCTACACCTTC.